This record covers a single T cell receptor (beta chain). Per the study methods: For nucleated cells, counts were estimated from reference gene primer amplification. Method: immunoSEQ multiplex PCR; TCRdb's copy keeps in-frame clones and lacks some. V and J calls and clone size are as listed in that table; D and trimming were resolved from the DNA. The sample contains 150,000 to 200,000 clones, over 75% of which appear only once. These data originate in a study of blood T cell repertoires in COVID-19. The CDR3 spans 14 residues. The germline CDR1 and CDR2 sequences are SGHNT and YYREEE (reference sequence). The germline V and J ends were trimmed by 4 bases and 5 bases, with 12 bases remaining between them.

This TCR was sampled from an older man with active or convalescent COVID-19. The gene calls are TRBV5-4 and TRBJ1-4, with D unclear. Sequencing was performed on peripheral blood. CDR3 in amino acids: CASSHSGENEKLFF. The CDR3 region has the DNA TGTGCCAGCAGCCATTCAGGCGAGAATGAAAAACTGTTTTTT.